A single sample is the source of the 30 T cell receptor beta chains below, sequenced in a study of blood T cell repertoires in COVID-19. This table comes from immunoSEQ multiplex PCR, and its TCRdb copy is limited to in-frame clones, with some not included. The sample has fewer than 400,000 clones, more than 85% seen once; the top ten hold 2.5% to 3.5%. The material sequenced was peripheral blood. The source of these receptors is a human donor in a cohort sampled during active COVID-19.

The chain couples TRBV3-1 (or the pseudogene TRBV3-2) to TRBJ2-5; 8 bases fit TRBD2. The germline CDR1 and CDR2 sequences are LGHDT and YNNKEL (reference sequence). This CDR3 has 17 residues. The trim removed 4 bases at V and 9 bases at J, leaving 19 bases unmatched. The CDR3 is CASSPLEGSGEPWAQYF. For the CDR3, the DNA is TGTGCCAGCAGCCCCCTGGAGGGTAGCGGGGAGCCGTGGGCCCAGTACTTC.

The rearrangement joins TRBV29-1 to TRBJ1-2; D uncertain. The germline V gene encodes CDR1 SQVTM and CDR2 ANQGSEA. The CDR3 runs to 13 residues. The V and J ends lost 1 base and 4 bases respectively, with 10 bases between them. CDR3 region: CSVEAELTYGYTF. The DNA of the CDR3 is TGCAGCGTTGAAGCTGAGTTAACCTATGGCTACACCTTC.

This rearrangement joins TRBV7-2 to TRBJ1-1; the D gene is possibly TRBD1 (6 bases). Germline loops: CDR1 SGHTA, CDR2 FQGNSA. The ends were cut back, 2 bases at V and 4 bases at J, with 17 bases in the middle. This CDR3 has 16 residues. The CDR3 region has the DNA TGTGCCAGCAGCTTAAGGGGATCAGGGGAGAGCACTGAAGCTTTCTTT. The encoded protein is CASSLRGSGESTEAFF.

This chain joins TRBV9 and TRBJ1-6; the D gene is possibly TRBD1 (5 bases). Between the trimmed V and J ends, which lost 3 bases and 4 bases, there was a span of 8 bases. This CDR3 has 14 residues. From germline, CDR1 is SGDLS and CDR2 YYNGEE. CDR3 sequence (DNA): TGTGCCAGCAGCGAGGACAAGTATAATTCACCCCTCCACTTT. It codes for CASSEDKYNSPLHF.

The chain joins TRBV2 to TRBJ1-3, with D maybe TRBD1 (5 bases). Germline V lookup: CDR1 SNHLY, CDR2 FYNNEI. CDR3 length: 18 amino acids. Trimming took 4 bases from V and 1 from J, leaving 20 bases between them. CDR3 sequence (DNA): TGTGCCAGCAGTGTCCGGACACCGACAGCCTCTTCTGGAAACACCATATATTTT. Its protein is CASSVRTPTASSGNTIYF. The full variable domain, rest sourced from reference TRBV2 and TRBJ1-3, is EPEVTQTPSHQVTQMGQEVILRCVPISNHLYFYWYRQILGQKVEFLVSFYNNEISEKSEIFDDQFSVERPDGSNFTLKIRSTKLEDSAMYFCASSVRTPTASSGNTIYFGEGSWLTVV.

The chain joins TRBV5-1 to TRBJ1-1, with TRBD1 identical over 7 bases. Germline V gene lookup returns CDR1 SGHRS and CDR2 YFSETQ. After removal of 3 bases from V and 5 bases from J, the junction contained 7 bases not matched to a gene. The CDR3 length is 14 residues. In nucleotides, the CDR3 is TGCGCCAGCAGCTCGTTACAGGGGAGTACTGAAGCTTTCTTT. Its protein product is CASSSLQGSTEAFF.

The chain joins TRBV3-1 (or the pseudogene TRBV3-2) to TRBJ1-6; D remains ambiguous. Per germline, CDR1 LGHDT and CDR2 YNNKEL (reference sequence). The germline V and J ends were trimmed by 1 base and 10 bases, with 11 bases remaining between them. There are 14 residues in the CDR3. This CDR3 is CASSQVGRESPLHF. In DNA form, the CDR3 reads TGTGCCAGCAGCCAAGTCGGGAGGGAGTCACCCCTCCACTTT.

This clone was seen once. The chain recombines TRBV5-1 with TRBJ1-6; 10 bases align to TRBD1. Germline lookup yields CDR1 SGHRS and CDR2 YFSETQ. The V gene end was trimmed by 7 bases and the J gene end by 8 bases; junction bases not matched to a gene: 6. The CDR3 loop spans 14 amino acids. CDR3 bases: TGCGCCAGCTCACCCGGGACAGGGGATTCACCCCTCCACTTT. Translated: CASSPGTGDSPLHF.

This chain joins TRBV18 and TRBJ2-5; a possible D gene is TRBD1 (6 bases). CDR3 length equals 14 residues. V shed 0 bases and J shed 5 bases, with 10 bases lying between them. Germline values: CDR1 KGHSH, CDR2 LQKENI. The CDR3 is CASSPPGAWETQYF. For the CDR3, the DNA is TGTGCCAGCTCACCACCGGGGGCCTGGGAGACCCAGTACTTC. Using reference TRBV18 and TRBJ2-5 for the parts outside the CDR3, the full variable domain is NAGVMQNPRHLVRRRGQEARLRCSPMKGHSHVYWYRQLPEEGLKFMVYLQKENIIDESGMPKERFSAEFPKEGPSILRIQQVVRGDSAAYFCASSPPGAWETQYFGPGTRLLVL.

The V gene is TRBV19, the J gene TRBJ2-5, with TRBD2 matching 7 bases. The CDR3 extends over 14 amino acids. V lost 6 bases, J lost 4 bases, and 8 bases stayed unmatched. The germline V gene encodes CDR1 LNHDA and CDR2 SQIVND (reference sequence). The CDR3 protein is CASSGQRGLETQYF. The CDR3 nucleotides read TGTGCCAGTAGCGGTCAGCGGGGCCTAGAGACCCAGTACTTC.

The CDR3 coding sequence is TGTGCCAGCACCCAGACAGGGTTGGATGGCTACACCTTC. Translated: CASTQTGLDGYTF. The genes are TRBV2 and TRBJ1-2; the match to TRBD1 covers 7 bases. J gave up 6 bases and V 7 bases, and 8 bases lay outside the gene matches. This CDR3 contains 13 residues. The germline CDR1 and CDR2 sequences are SNHLY and FYNNEI. The variable domain in full, completed from reference TRBV2 and TRBJ1-2, reads EPEVTQTPSHQVTQMGQEVILRCVPISNHLYFYWYRQILGQKVEFLVSFYNNEISEKSEIFDDQFSVERPDGSNFTLKIRSTKLEDSAMYFCASTQTGLDGYTFGSGTRLTVV.

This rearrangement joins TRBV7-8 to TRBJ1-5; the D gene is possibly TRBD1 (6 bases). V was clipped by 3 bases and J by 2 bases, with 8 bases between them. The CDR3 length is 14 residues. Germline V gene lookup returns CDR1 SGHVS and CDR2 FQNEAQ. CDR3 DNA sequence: TGTGCCAGCAGCTTGGACAGCCGCAATCAGCCCCAGCATTTT. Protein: CASSLDSRNQPQHF.

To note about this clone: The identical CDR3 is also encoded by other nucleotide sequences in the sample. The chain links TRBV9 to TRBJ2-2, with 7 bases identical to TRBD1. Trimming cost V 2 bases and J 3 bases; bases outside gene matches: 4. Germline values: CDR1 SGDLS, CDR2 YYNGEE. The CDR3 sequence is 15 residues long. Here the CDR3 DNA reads TGTGCCAGCAGCGTTCTCGGACAGGACACCGGGGAGCTGTTTTTT. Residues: CASSVLGQDTGELFF.

The CDR3 DNA is TGTGCCAGTAGTATCCCCCCTTATGGCTACACCTTC. It is translated as CASSIPPYGYTF. J is TRBJ1-2 and V is TRBV19; D remains ambiguous. CDR3 length: 12 amino acids. Trimming cost V 3 bases and J 5 bases, with 7 bases left between them. Per germline, CDR1 LNHDA and CDR2 SQIVND (reference sequence).

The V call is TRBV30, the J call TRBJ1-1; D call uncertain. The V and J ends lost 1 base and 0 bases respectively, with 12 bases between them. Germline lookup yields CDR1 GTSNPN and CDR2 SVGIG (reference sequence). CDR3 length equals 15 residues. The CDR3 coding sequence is TGTGCCTGGAGTGCCGGACTGGGATTGAACACTGAAGCTTTCTTT. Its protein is CAWSAGLGLNTEAFF.

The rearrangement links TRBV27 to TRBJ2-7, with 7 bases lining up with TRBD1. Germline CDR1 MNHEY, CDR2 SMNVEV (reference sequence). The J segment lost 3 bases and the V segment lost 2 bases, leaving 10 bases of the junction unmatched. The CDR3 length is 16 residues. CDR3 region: CASSLEASGTDYEQYF. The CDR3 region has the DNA TGTGCCAGCAGTTTAGAGGCATCCGGGACAGACTACGAGCAGTACTTC.

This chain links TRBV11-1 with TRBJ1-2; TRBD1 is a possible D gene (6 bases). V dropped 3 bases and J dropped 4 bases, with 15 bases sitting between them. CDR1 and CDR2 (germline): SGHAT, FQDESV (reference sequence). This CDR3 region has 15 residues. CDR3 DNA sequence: TGTGCCAGCAGCTTCCAGGGGCCCCGGGCCTATGGCTACACCTTC. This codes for CASSFQGPRAYGYTF. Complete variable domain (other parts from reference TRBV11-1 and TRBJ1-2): EAEVAQSPRYKITEKSQAVAFWCDPISGHATLYWYRQILGQGPELLVQFQDESVVDDSQLPKDRFSAERLKGVDSTLKIQPAELGDSAMYLCASSFQGPRAYGYTFGSGTRLTVV.

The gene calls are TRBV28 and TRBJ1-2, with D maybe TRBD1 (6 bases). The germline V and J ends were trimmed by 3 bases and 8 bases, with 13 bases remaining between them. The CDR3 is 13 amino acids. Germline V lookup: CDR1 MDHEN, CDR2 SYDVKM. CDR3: CASSLWDKHGYTF. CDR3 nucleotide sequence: TGTGCCAGCAGTTTGTGGGACAAACACGGCTACACCTTC.

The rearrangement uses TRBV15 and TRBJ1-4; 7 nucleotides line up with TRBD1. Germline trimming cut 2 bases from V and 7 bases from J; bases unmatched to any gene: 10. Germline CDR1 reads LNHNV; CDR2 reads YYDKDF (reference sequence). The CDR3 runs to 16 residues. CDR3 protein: CATSRPTPTGSEKLFF. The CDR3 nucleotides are TGTGCCACCAGCAGACCCACCCCGACAGGGAGTGAAAAACTGTTTTTT.

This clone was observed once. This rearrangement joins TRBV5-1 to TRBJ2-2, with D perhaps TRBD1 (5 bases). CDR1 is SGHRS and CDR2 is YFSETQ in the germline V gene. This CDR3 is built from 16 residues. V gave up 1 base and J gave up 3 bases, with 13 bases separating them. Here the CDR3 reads CASSLNPLRDTGELFF. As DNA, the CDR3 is TGCGCCAGCAGCTTGAACCCACTCAGGGACACCGGGGAGCTGTTTTTT.

CDR3 amino acids: CASSEGGRAYEQYF. Here the CDR3 DNA reads TGTGCCAGCAGCGAAGGCGGGAGGGCCTACGAGCAGTACTTC. The chain employs TRBV9 and TRBJ2-7; 9 bases are a match to TRBD2. Losses at the gene ends were 3 bases for V and 2 bases for J; bases not matched to a gene: 3. The CDR3 is made up of 14 amino acids. Per the germline V gene, CDR1 is SGDLS and CDR2 is YYNGEE.

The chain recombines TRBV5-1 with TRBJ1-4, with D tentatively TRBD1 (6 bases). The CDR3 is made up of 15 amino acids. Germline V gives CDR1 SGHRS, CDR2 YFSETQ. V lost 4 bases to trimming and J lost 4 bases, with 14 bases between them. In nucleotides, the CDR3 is TGCGCCAGCAGCCGGATCGGGACAAGTAATGAAAAACTGTTTTTT. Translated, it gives CASSRIGTSNEKLFF. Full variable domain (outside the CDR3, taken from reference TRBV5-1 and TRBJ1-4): KAGVTQTPRYLIKTRGQQVTLSCSPISGHRSVSWYQQTPGQGLQFLFEYFSETQRNKGNFPGRFSGRQFSNSRSEMNVSTLELGDSALYLCASSRIGTSNEKLFFGSGTQLSVL.

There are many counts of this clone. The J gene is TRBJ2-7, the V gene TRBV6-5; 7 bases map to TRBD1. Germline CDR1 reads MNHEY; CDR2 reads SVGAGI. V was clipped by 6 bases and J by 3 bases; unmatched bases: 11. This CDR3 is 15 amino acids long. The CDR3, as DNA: TGTGCCAGCAGGGACCTACAGGGGAGCGACTACGAGCAGTACTTC. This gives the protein CASRDLQGSDYEQYF.

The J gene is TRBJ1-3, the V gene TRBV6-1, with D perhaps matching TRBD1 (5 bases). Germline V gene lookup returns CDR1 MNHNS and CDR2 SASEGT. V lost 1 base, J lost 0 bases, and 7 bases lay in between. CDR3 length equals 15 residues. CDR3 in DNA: TGTGCCAGCAGTGAAGGACAGCCCTCTGGAAACACCATATATTTT. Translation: CASSEGQPSGNTIYF.

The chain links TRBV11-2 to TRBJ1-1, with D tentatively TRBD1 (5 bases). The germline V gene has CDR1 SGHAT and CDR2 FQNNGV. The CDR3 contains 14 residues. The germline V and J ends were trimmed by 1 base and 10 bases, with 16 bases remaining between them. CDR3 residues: CASSLVGAPGAAFF. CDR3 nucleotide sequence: TGTGCCAGCAGCTTAGTAGGGGCCCCGGGTGCAGCTTTCTTT.

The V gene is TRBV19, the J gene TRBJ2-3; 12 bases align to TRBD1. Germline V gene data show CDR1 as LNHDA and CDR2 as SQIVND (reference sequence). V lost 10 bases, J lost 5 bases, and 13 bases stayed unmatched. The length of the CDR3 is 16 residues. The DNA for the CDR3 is TGTGCCACCACACAAGTGGGACAGGGGGCAGGAGATACGCAGTATTTT. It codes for CATTQVGQGAGDTQYF.

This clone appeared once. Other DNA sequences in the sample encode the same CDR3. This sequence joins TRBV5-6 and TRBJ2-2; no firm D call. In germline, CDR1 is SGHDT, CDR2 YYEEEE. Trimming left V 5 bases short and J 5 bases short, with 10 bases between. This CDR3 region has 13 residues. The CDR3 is CASRGRRTGELFF. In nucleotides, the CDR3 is TGTGCCAGCAGGGGTCGGAGAACCGGGGAGCTGTTTTTT.

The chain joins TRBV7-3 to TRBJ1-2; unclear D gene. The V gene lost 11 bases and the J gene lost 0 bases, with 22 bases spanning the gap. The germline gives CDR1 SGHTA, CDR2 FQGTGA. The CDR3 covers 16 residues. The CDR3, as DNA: TGTGCCCCCCCCCTCACGGTTAACTATACTAACTATGGCTACACCTTC. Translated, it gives CAPPLTVNYTNYGYTF.

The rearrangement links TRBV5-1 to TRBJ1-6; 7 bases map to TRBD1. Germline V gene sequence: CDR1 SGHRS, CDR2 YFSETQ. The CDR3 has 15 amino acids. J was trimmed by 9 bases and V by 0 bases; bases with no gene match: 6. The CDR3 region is CASSLGGGLVSPLHF. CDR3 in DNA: TGCGCCAGCAGCTTGGGAGGGGGCTTGGTTTCACCCCTCCACTTT.

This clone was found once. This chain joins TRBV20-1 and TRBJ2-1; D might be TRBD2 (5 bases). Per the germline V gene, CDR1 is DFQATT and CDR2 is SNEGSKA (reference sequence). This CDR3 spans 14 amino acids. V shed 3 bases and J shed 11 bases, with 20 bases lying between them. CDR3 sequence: CSASRVASDTKQFF. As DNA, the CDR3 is TGCAGTGCTAGTAGGGTAGCGAGCGATACTAAGCAGTTCTTC.